These 19 T cell receptor beta chains were sequenced from one sample in a study of post-analysis software for immune sequencing data. Study conclusions and caveats: Patients had higher frequencies than controls of five TRBV segments, including TRBV5-6, TRBV5-1 and TRBV20-1.

No antigens are known for them. Tagging with unique molecular identifiers was a feature of the TCR beta cDNA libraries. TCRdb fed the PCR reads into MiXCR, producing one record per CDR3 protein. Of about 460,000 distinct CDR3 sequences detected, 40% to 55% appear once; the ten largest clones hold around 10%. Sequenced material: blood. Every receptor here comes from a girl between 10 and 17 years old with multiple sclerosis.

The CDR3 reads CASSLGRGQYF. The DNA for the CDR3 is TGTGCCAGCAGCCTAGGGAGGGGGCAGTACTTC. The V call is TRBV12-3 or TRBV12-4, the J call TRBJ2-7; 7 bases agree with TRBD2. With 6 bases clipped from V and 9 bases from J, the junction kept 5 bases outside the gene matches. CDR3 length: 11 amino acids.

In this sample, this clonotype turned up a few times. This rearrangement joins TRBV24-1 to TRBJ2-7, with unresolved D. Germline V lookup: CDR1 KGHDR, CDR2 SFDVKD. This CDR3 comprises 14 residues. Trimming removed 4 bases from V and 5 bases from J, with 14 bases in between. The CDR3 nucleotides read TGTGCCACCAGTGACCCCGGCCTCGGCGACGAGCAGTACTTC. Protein sequence: CATSDPGLGDEQYF.

Regarding this clonotype: Germline and junction disagree at one end, which may indicate a read error. The V call is TRBV20-1, the J call TRBJ1-2, with TRBD1 matching over 9 bases. The CDR3 covers 12 residues. The V gene's germline CDR1 is DFQATT and CDR2 SNEGSKA (reference sequence). CDR3 in DNA: TGCGGTGCTTACGGGACAGGGTATGGCTACACCTTC. Protein product: CGAYGTGYGYTF.

This chain connects TRBV15 to TRBJ2-3; TRBD2 matches 8 bases. V gave up 8 bases and J gave up 5 bases; unmatched junction bases: 12. The CDR3 runs 15 residues. Germline lookup yields CDR1 LNHNV and CDR2 YYDKDF (reference sequence). The CDR3 DNA reads TGTGCCACCGGTCTAGCGGGTCCCGGAGGAGATACGCAGTATTTT. It encodes CATGLAGPGGDTQYF.

This rearrangement joins TRBV5-1 to TRBJ2-3; D unclear. V lost 0 bases to trimming and J lost 1 base, with 9 bases between them. Germline CDR1 is SGHRS and CDR2 is YFSETQ. This CDR3 has 15 residues. The CDR3 protein is CASSLDDQRTDTQYF. The CDR3 nucleotides are TGCGCCAGCAGCTTGGACGACCAACGCACAGATACGCAGTATTTT.

This clonotype was detected a few times. V and J are TRBV12-3 or TRBV12-4 and TRBJ2-1; 7 positions agree with TRBD2. The V gene end was trimmed by 5 bases and the J gene end by 3 bases; junction bases not matched to a gene: 4. CDR3 length equals 14 residues. CDR3 coding DNA: TGTGCCAGCAGTCGACTAGCTCACTACAATGAGCAGTTCTTC. Translation: CASSRLAHYNEQFF.

The V gene is TRBV13, the J gene TRBJ2-5; 9 bases match TRBD2. CDR3 length: 15 amino acids. With V trimmed by 1 base and J by 3 bases, 3 bases remained unmatched. Looked up from germline, CDR1 is PRHDT and CDR2 is FYEKMQ (reference sequence). In DNA form, the CDR3 reads TGTGCCAGCAGCTTAGAGGCTAGCGGGAAAGAGACCCAGTACTTC. This sequence encodes CASSLEASGKETQYF.

Concerning this clonotype itself: The junction departs from the called germline gene at one end, perhaps through a read error. The V and J genes are TRBV5-1 and TRBJ2-3, with 8 bases matching TRBD1. Per germline, CDR1 SGHRS and CDR2 YFSETQ. This CDR3 region has 15 residues. The CDR3 is CASSLDAGGLDTRYF. DNA of the CDR3: TGCGCCAGCAGCTTGGATGCAGGGGGCTTAGATACGCGGTATTTT.

The V call is TRBV29-1, the J call TRBJ1-2; 7 bases agree with TRBD1. Germline trimming cut 1 base from V and 7 bases from J; bases unmatched to any gene: 21. This CDR3 is built from 18 residues. Germline loops: CDR1 SQVTM, CDR2 ANQGSEA. CDR3 coding DNA: TGCAGCGTTGAAGGTGATCCGACAGGGCCGCGTGATAGTCTTGGCTACACCTTC. It yields the protein CSVEGDPTGPRDSLGYTF.

The V call is TRBV25-1, the J call TRBJ2-1, with 10 bases identical to TRBD2. Losses at the gene ends were 2 bases for V and 3 bases for J; bases not matched to a gene: 1. Germline CDR1 and CDR2: MGHDK and SYGVNS. The CDR3 has 15 residues. CDR3 amino acids: CASSEGTSDYNEQFF. CDR3 in DNA: TGTGCCAGCAGTGAAGGGACTAGCGACTACAATGAGCAGTTCTTC.

The CDR3 is CASSNERGTEAFF. CDR3 coding DNA: TGTGCCAGCAGCAACGAGCGGGGTACTGAAGCTTTCTTT. The chain joins TRBV9 to TRBJ1-1; D gene ambiguous. Germline V lookup: CDR1 SGDLS, CDR2 YYNGEE. The V gene lost 4 bases and the J gene lost 5 bases, with 12 bases spanning the gap. This CDR3 is built from 13 residues.

This chain joins TRBV6-1 and TRBJ2-1; no definite D call. This CDR3 comprises 10 residues. V lost 7 bases and J 5 bases, leaving 3 bases between the germline ends. Germline V CDR1 and CDR2: MNHNS, SASEGT. The CDR3 protein is CASMNNEQFF. CDR3 sequence (DNA): TGTGCCAGCATGAACAATGAGCAGTTCTTC.

This clonotype was detected a few times. This chain connects TRBV29-1 to TRBJ2-1; a weak D match, TRBD2 (6 bases). Trimming pared 2 bases from V and 6 bases from J, leaving 20 bases between. CDR1 and CDR2 (germline): SQVTM, ANQGSEA. CDR3 length equals 16 residues. CDR3 coding DNA: TGCAGCGTTGAAAGGGAGACTAGATTCCGACCCAATGAGCAGTTCTTC. This encodes CSVERETRFRPNEQFF.

This clonotype was found a few times. The chain couples TRBV12-3 or TRBV12-4 to TRBJ1-5; D uncertain. The CDR3 is made up of 14 amino acids. The germline V and J ends were trimmed by 3 bases and 7 bases, with 13 bases remaining between them. The chain's CDR3 is CASSLYNGEQPQHF. As DNA, the CDR3 is TGTGCCAGCAGTTTGTACAACGGCGAACAGCCCCAGCATTTT.

This clonotype was observed a few times. V usage is TRBV20-1 and J usage is TRBJ2-7; TRBD1 or TRBD2 may be the D gene (7 bases each). CDR3 length: 13 amino acids. CDR1 is DFQATT and CDR2 is SNEGSKA in the germline V gene (reference sequence). V lost 5 bases and J lost 7, with 18 bases in between. The CDR3 DNA sequence: TGCAGTGCTCAGGGGGGAGGGTATGAAGAGCAGTACTTC. Amino acids: CSAQGGGYEEQYF.

CDR3 DNA sequence: TGTGCCAGCATCTTTCGGGGAGGGTACGAGCAGTACTTC. Amino acid sequence: CASIFRGGYEQYF. The chain carries TRBV7-8 and TRBJ2-5, with 7 bases identical to TRBD2. The J call could be wrong; TRBJ2-7 is a better fit for the DNA end. The CDR3 spans 13 residues. Germline CDR1 and CDR2: SGHVS and FQNEAQ.

The V gene is TRBV10-3, the J gene TRBJ1-1, with D possibly matching TRBD1 (5 bases). The V and J ends lost 0 bases and 1 base respectively, with 9 bases between them. The CDR3 is 15 amino acids. Looked up from germline, CDR1 is ENHRY and CDR2 is SYGVKD. The CDR3 DNA is TGTGCCATCAGTGAGTCGCCCGGGACGAACACTGAAGCTTTCTTT. Residues: CAISESPGTNTEAFF.

The sample holds a few counts of this clonotype. V usage is TRBV29-1 and J usage is TRBJ2-5; D might be TRBD2 (5 bases). The J call is in doubt because the DNA end fits TRBJ2-7 better. This CDR3 has 13 amino acids. Germline V gives CDR1 SQVTM, CDR2 ANQGSEA. The CDR3 nucleotides read TGCAGCGTTGTACGAGCGGAGGAGTACGAGCAGTACTTC. Protein sequence: CSVVRAEEYEQYF.

The rearrangement links TRBV12-3 or TRBV12-4 to TRBJ2-7; D gene ambiguous. V was pared by 3 bases and J by 0 bases, with 9 bases between. This CDR3 region has 14 residues. CDR3 DNA: TGTGCCAGCAGTTTTGGCCACCCCTCCTACGAGCAGTACTTC. It translates to CASSFGHPSYEQYF.